The 2 T cell receptor beta chains reported below all come from one sample, sequenced in a study of blood T cell repertoires in COVID-19. Assay used: immunoSEQ multiplex PCR; TCRdb lists only in-frame clones, some missing. The sample yields about 120,000 clones, about 79% seen once. Source material: peripheral blood. Source of these receptors: a woman aged 80 or over with acute or convalescent COVID-19.

The gene calls are TRBV14 and TRBJ2-7; 11 positions match TRBD2. The CDR3 length is 15 residues. The germline V gene encodes CDR1 SGHDN and CDR2 FVKESK. Trimming took 3 bases from V and 9 from J; bases not matched to a gene: 10. CDR3 loop: CASSHRTSGSQRQYF. The CDR3, as DNA: TGTGCCAGCAGCCACCGGACTAGCGGGTCCCAGCGGCAGTACTTC. The whole variable domain, remainder taken from reference TRBV14 and TRBJ2-7, is EAGVTQFPSHSVIEKGQTVTLRCDPISGHDNLYWYRRVMGKEIKFLLHFVKESKQDESGMPNNRFLAERTGGTYSTLKVQPAELEDSGVYFCASSHRTSGSQRQYFGPGTRLTVT.

This chain connects TRBV19 to TRBJ2-1; TRBD2 agrees at 7 bases. The CDR3 contains 13 residues. Germline V gene sequence: CDR1 LNHDA, CDR2 SQIVND (reference sequence). V lost 6 bases, J lost 9 bases, and 8 bases stayed unmatched. DNA of the CDR3: TGTGCCAGTAGCGGCGGGGGAGGCGGTGAGCAGTTCTTC. Residues: CASSGGGGGEQFF.